This entry features one TCR beta chain sequence. What it binds is unknown. The entry originates in a study of CD8+ T cells in alopecia areata. Study-level background: Treated patients were given oral tofacitinib, which was dosed at 5 to 10 mg twice daily.

The treatment here: oral pan-JAK inhibitor, 5-10 mg twice daily. Regarding the study as a whole: Persistence of many expanded lesional clones was seen in scalp and blood during tofacitinib. Just one nonresponder means the tie between baseline CD8+ expansion and response stays uncertain.

Sequencing relied on a cDNA template that was reverse transcribed from extracted RNA. The assay was immunoSEQ multiplex PCR, and TCRdb's table has in-frame clones only and misses some. The top ten hold about 4.2% of the sample, which has 200,000 to 250,000 clones, 64% seen once. The sequence came from a human donor with alopecia areata. Here the sequenced sample was CD4+ T cells sorted from blood, taken at week 4, from a patient treated with tofacitinib.

CDR3 coding DNA: TGTGCCAGCAGCAACAGGGGGCTCTACGAGCAGTACTTC. Translated, it gives CASSNRGLYEQYF. V usage is TRBV6-5 and J usage is TRBJ2-7; 9 bases agree with TRBD1. This CDR3 region has 13 residues. Germline values: CDR1 MNHEY, CDR2 SVGAGI. After removal of 6 bases from V and 3 bases from J, the junction contained 3 bases not matched to a gene.